The 10 T cell receptor beta chains given below trace back to one sample, sequenced in a study of graft-versus-host responses after intestinal transplantation. The antigens these receptors bind are not known. The data were produced by immunoSEQ multiplex PCR, yet TCRdb's version contains in-frame clones alone and is incomplete. The top ten hold approximately 0.4% of the sample, which has tens of thousands of clones, 90% to 95% seen once. The sequencing used unstimulated CD4+ T cells sorted from spleen or lymph node cells, collected before transplant. Receptors originate from a human donor who was the organ donor for an intestinal transplant.

This rearrangement joins TRBV30 to TRBJ1-3; D gene uncertain. Germline CDR1 reads GTSNPN; CDR2 reads SVGIG (reference sequence). The CDR3 loop spans 13 amino acids. V lost 4 bases and J 0 bases, leaving 7 bases between the germline ends. The CDR3 nucleotides read TGTGCCTGGACTAATCCCTCTGGAAACACCATATATTTT. This sequence encodes CAWTNPSGNTIYF.

This CDR3 reads CASSAGLAGAPSTDTQYF. The CDR3 DNA follows: TGTGCCAGCAGCGCGGGACTAGCGGGGGCCCCTAGCACAGATACGCAGTATTTT. The rearrangement links TRBV7-6 to TRBJ2-3; 14 bases map to TRBD2. The CDR3 covers 18 residues. Germline loops: CDR1 SGHVS, CDR2 FNYEAQ. V shed 5 bases and J 0 bases; nucleotides not matched to a gene: 7.

The V gene is TRBV7-8, the J gene TRBJ1-3, with 7 bases fitting TRBD1. V dropped 5 bases and J dropped 3; count of bases not matched to a gene: 10. The germline V gene has CDR1 SGHVS and CDR2 FQNEAQ. CDR3 size: 16 residues. The CDR3 protein is CASSVEGALSGNTIYF. CDR3 nucleotide sequence: TGTGCCAGCAGCGTGGAGGGGGCGCTTAGTGGAAACACCATATATTTT.

This sequence joins TRBV7-9 and TRBJ2-5; D assignment may be TRBD1 or TRBD2 (5 bases each). The J call may be mistaken, given a closer DNA end match to TRBJ2-7. Germline values: CDR1 SEHNR, CDR2 FQNEAQ (reference sequence). This CDR3 spans 18 amino acids. This chain's CDR3 is CASSDLYDIRVGVGEQYF. Written as DNA, the CDR3 is TGTGCCAGCAGCGACCTATATGACATCCGGGTGGGGGTCGGCGAGCAGTACTTC.

The chain carries TRBV7-9 and TRBJ2-7; 13 nucleotides match TRBD2. The germline gives CDR1 SEHNR, CDR2 FQNEAQ (reference sequence). V lost 5 bases to trimming and J lost 5 bases; unmatched junction nucleotides: 18. This CDR3 region has 19 residues. The CDR3 is CASSPPRRLAGGPVHEQYF. CDR3 coding DNA: TGTGCCAGCAGCCCACCAAGGAGACTAGCGGGGGGCCCGGTTCACGAGCAGTACTTC.

This sequence joins TRBV18 and TRBJ2-7, with 9 bases that match TRBD1. This CDR3 has 14 amino acids. V shed 4 bases, J shed 5 bases, and the junction held 6 bases outside the gene matches. Germline loops: CDR1 KGHSH, CDR2 LQKENI. This CDR3 reads CASSRDRATHEQYF. The CDR3 DNA reads TGTGCCAGCTCACGGGACAGGGCAACTCACGAGCAGTACTTC.

The chain has TRBV6-5 and TRBJ2-3; TRBD2 matches 11 bases. Germline CDR1 reads MNHEY; CDR2 reads SVGAGI. After removal of 0 bases from V and 6 bases from J, the junction contained 2 bases not matched to a gene. This CDR3 region has 15 residues. The CDR3 DNA sequence: TGTGCCAGCAGTTACTCTAGCGGGGGGGTGGATACGCAGTATTTT. It translates to CASSYSSGGVDTQYF.

This clone was recorded once. V is TRBV2 and J is TRBJ1-4; D gene unclear. Trimming cost V 4 bases and J 0 bases, with 15 bases left between them. Germline-derived CDR1 and CDR2 are SNHLY and FYNNEI. This CDR3 has 17 amino acids. The CDR3 here is CASSGRNSPSTNEKLFF. The CDR3, as DNA: TGTGCCAGCAGTGGACGGAACTCTCCTTCAACTAATGAAAAACTGTTTTTT.

The chain recombines TRBV2 with TRBJ2-7; 13 bases are shared with TRBD2. The CDR3 loop spans 14 amino acids. Looked up from germline, CDR1 is SNHLY and CDR2 is FYNNEI. J lost 3 bases, V lost 7 bases, and 3 bases had no gene match. CDR3 protein: CASKGLAGLYEQYF. The CDR3 DNA reads TGTGCCAGCAAGGGACTAGCGGGGCTCTACGAGCAGTACTTC.

The J gene is TRBJ1-4, the V gene TRBV4-2; D ambiguous. V dropped 0 bases and J dropped 8 bases, with 25 bases sitting between them. The germline CDR1 and CDR2 sequences are LGHNA and YNFKEQ. This CDR3 region has 19 residues. This chain's CDR3 is CASSQEAAARRAVREKLFF. The CDR3 DNA is TGTGCCAGCAGCCAAGAAGCCGCGGCGAGAAGGGCGGTTCGAGAAAAACTGTTTTTT.